Listed here is a single T cell receptor beta chain. Its target is unknown. The method was immunoSEQ multiplex PCR; TCRdb's version includes in-frame clones alone and lacks a portion of them. The sample holds fewer than 100,000 clones, roughly 90% seen once. The sample originates from a study of Tregs in tolerant kidney transplant recipients. Study-wide results and caveats: Findings come from small patient numbers and require larger validation.

The receptor was isolated from a human donor who received a combined kidney and bone marrow transplant. The starting material was Tregs from blood, obtained before the transplant.

The CDR3 DNA reads TGTGCCAGCGGACAGAGAGTCGGAGTTTACTCTGGAAACACCATATATTTT. Protein: CASGQRVGVYSGNTIYF. The chain couples TRBV13 to TRBJ1-3, with D possibly TRBD1 on 6 matching bases. The CDR3 has 17 amino acids. Germline-derived CDR1 and CDR2 are PRHDT and FYEKMQ (reference sequence). V lost 8 bases and J lost 0, with 20 bases in between.